A single sample gave rise to the 21 T cell receptor beta chains below, sequenced in a study of T cells in Graves' hyperthyroidism and ophthalmopathy. Amplification of TCR beta CDR3 regions was performed using RNA transcripts as template. The HTBI primer set drove a first-round RT-PCR of the TCR CDR3. Via MiXCR, TCRdb re-called the multiplex PCR reads, giving one row per CDR3 protein. The sample has about 570,000 distinct CDR3 sequences, about half seen once. Sequencing input: peripheral blood or thyroid tissue (not recorded which). Source of these receptors: an adult woman with Graves' disease, either hyperthyroidism or ophthalmopathy (not recorded which).

CDR3: CASTDGGMLNGYTF. The DNA for the CDR3 is TGTGCCAGCACGGACGGCGGAATGCTTAATGGCTACACCTTC. The chain recombines TRBV24-1 with TRBJ1-2, with D hard to call. Germline V gives CDR1 KGHDR, CDR2 SFDVKD. V shed 11 bases and J shed 6 bases, with 21 bases lying between them. The CDR3 spans 14 residues.

V is TRBV7-9 and J is TRBJ2-7, with D perhaps TRBD2 (6 bases). Trimming shortened V by 5 bases and J by 0 bases, and 11 bases separated the two germline ends. In germline, CDR1 is SEHNR, CDR2 FQNEAQ (reference sequence). This CDR3 region has 14 residues. This CDR3 reads CASSGAGHSYEQYF. The CDR3 DNA follows: TGTGCCAGCAGCGGAGCGGGTCACTCCTACGAGCAGTACTTC.

This clonotype was observed many times. The chain uses TRBV4-2 and TRBJ2-5, with TRBD2 as a possible D gene (5 bases). The CDR3 contains 13 residues. Per germline, CDR1 LGHNA and CDR2 YNFKEQ. V was pared by 7 bases and J by 5 bases, with 14 bases between. The CDR3 spells CASKSLRGETQYF. CDR3 DNA sequence: TGTGCCAGCAAGTCATTGCGAGGGGAGACCCAGTACTTC.

The genes are TRBV9 and TRBJ1-3; D remains ambiguous. Germline V CDR1 and CDR2: SGDLS, YYNGEE. The CDR3 sequence is 12 residues long. Trimming pared 4 bases from V and 6 bases from J, leaving 8 bases between. CDR3 coding DNA: TGTGCCAGCAGCCCAAACCCAAACACCATATATTTT. As protein: CASSPNPNTIYF.

The genes are TRBV10-2 and TRBJ2-2, with TRBD1 matching over 7 bases. The trim removed 10 bases at V and 6 bases at J, leaving 11 bases unmatched. This CDR3 has 14 residues. Germline assignment: CDR1 WSHSY and CDR2 SAAADI. In DNA, the CDR3 is TGCGCCACCCAGACAGGGTTGGCGGCCGGGGAGCTGTTTTTT. As protein: CATQTGLAAGELFF.

In its sample, this clonotype was seen many times. The V call is TRBV20-1, the J call TRBJ1-5; D gene unclear. V was cut by 3 bases and J by 5 bases, with 11 bases left in between. This CDR3 has 13 residues. Germline V CDR1 and CDR2: DFQATT, SNEGSKA (reference sequence). Written as DNA, the CDR3 is TGCAGTGCTAGGAGAGAACTCGATCAGCCCCAGCATTTT. Encoded protein: CSARRELDQPQHF.

This rearrangement joins TRBV15 to TRBJ1-2; a possible D gene is TRBD1 (5 bases). Germline V lookup: CDR1 LNHNV, CDR2 YYDKDF (reference sequence). The V gene lost 3 bases and the J gene lost 8 bases, with 19 bases spanning the gap. The CDR3 spans 15 residues. In DNA, the CDR3 is TGTGCCACCAGCAGCGACTATGCTCACAGGAAAGGCTACACCTTC. It codes for CATSSDYAHRKGYTF.

This chain links TRBV25-1 with TRBJ1-6; 9 bases line up with TRBD1. Germline V gives CDR1 MGHDK, CDR2 SYGVNS. The trim removed 3 bases at V and 0 bases at J, leaving 3 bases unmatched. This CDR3 contains 17 residues. CDR3 in DNA: TGTGCCAGCAGTGATTGGGGACAGGGCTCCTATAATTCACCCCTCCACTTT. Translated: CASSDWGQGSYNSPLHF.

This clonotype has at least ten counts. This rearrangement joins TRBV4-2 to TRBJ1-6; D may be TRBD1 (5 bases). Trimming took 0 bases from V and 9 from J, leaving 15 bases between them. The CDR3 totals 16 residues. CDR1 LGHNA and CDR2 YNFKEQ come from the germline V gene. CDR3 bases: TGTGCCAGCAGCCAAGACTATCCAGGGCGAGGTTCACCCCTCCACTTT. Protein: CASSQDYPGRGSPLHF.

Many counts were recorded for this clonotype. V and J are TRBV7-9 and TRBJ1-4, with no clear D. Deletions cut 1 base from V and 6 bases from J, with 9 bases between. CDR1 SEHNR and CDR2 FQNEAQ come from the germline V gene (reference sequence). The CDR3 loop spans 14 amino acids. CDR3 region: CASSLVARDEKLFF. The CDR3 nucleotides read TGTGCCAGCAGCTTAGTTGCGAGGGATGAAAAACTGTTTTTT.

The chain links TRBV20-1 to TRBJ2-5; perhaps TRBD2 as D (6 bases). Trimming removed 4 bases at V and 5 bases at J, with 17 bases between. This CDR3 has 14 residues. From germline, CDR1 is DFQATT and CDR2 SNEGSKA (reference sequence). The CDR3 DNA follows: TGCAGTGCTACCTCGGAACTAGCCGGGGAGACCCAGTACTTC. It codes for CSATSELAGETQYF.

This chain uses TRBV24-1 with TRBJ2-5; D remains ambiguous. The CDR3 extends over 15 amino acids. Trimming stripped 5 bases from V and 3 bases from J, with 15 bases between. Germline V gives CDR1 KGHDR, CDR2 SFDVKD. Here the CDR3 reads CATSGWPNTEETQYF. The CDR3, as DNA: TGTGCCACCAGTGGGTGGCCAAACACTGAAGAGACCCAGTACTTC.

The chain employs TRBV6-1 and TRBJ1-5; possibly TRBD1 for D (6 bases). V lost 4 bases and J lost 3, with 10 bases in between. The CDR3 contains 14 residues. The V gene's germline CDR1 is MNHNS and CDR2 SASEGT. The CDR3 is CASSVEGVNQPQHF. CDR3 DNA: TGTGCCAGCAGTGTCGAGGGGGTCAATCAGCCCCAGCATTTT.

The chain is built from TRBV28 and TRBJ2-7; no clear D. From germline, CDR1 is MDHEN and CDR2 SYDVKM. The CDR3 covers 12 residues. V lost 4 bases and J 9 bases, leaving 13 bases between the germline ends. The CDR3 loop is CASSSTHEAQYF. The CDR3 bases are TGTGCCAGCAGTTCCACACACGAAGCGCAGTACTTC.

This sequence joins TRBV28 and TRBJ1-3; unclear D gene. CDR1 is MDHEN, CDR2 SYDVKM, per germline. V was pared by 5 bases and J by 4 bases, with 15 bases between. This CDR3 comprises 15 residues. DNA of the CDR3: TGTGCCAGCAGTACGATGGGATTATCCGGAAACACCATATATTTT. This gives the protein CASSTMGLSGNTIYF.

The chain carries TRBV7-9 and TRBJ2-6; D ambiguous. The CDR3 runs 13 residues. Germline loops: CDR1 SEHNR, CDR2 FQNEAQ (reference sequence). V was cut by 8 bases and J by 0 bases, with 5 bases left in between. CDR3 protein: CASGRSGANVLTF. The DNA for the CDR3 is TGTGCCAGCGGTCGCTCTGGGGCCAACGTCCTGACTTTC.

This clonotype occurred many times. The gene calls are TRBV19 and TRBJ1-4; D may be TRBD1 (6 bases). Germline CDR1 reads LNHDA; CDR2 reads SQIVND (reference sequence). Trimming cost V 4 bases and J 6 bases, with 24 bases left between them. CDR3 size: 18 residues. The CDR3 nucleotides are TGTGCCAGTAGTACACTCAACCTCCGGGACACACAAGATGAAAAACTGTTTTTT. Encoded protein: CASSTLNLRDTQDEKLFF. The full variable domain, rest sourced from reference TRBV19 and TRBJ1-4, is DGGITQSPKYLFRKEGQNVTLSCEQNLNHDAMYWYRQDPGQGLRLIYYSQIVNDFQKGDIAEGYSVSREKKESFPLTVTSAQKNPTAFYLCASSTLNLRDTQDEKLFFGSGTQLSVL.

This clonotype was counted a single time. V usage is TRBV5-1 and J usage is TRBJ1-6, with 11 bases lining up with TRBD1. Per the germline V gene, CDR1 is SGHRS and CDR2 is YFSETQ. Trimming took 5 bases from V and 7 from J; bases not matched to a gene: 11. This CDR3 comprises 17 residues. Here the CDR3 DNA reads TGCGCCAGCAGTAGGAGGACAGGGGGCGCGAGGAATTCACCCCTCCACTTT. Translated, it gives CASSRRTGGARNSPLHF.

As to this clonotype: It is unclear where the CDR3 begins or ends on the DNA, so no DNA is shown, and the CDR3 is as TCRdb lists it. The rearrangement uses TRBV7-6 and TRBJ1-6; TRBD1 reflects the table's D call only, with no check against the DNA. Germline CDR1 SGHVS, CDR2 FNYEAQ. 22 amino acids form the CDR3, both terminal residues included. The CDR3 protein is CASSLVSFCASGWTDSNSPLHF.

This clonotype came up many times. V and J are TRBV12-3 or TRBV12-4 and TRBJ2-6, with 9 positions matching TRBD2. The CDR3 has 16 amino acids. Germline trimming cut 8 bases from V and 1 base from J; bases unmatched to any gene: 6. The CDR3: CASQASGRSGANVLTF. CDR3 coding DNA: TGTGCCAGCCAAGCGAGCGGGAGGTCTGGGGCCAACGTCCTGACTTTC.

This clonotype was observed many times. The chain carries TRBV20-1 and TRBJ2-7, with 12 bases identical to TRBD1. V dropped 5 bases and J dropped 2; count of bases not matched to a gene: 7. The CDR3 sequence is 15 residues long. Germline CDR1 is DFQATT and CDR2 is SNEGSKA (reference sequence). CDR3 amino acids: CSAFTGTGGPYEQYF. The CDR3 DNA reads as TGCAGTGCTTTTACCGGGACAGGGGGCCCCTACGAGCAGTACTTC.